The clone carrying this T cell receptor beta chain was observed a handful of times. This entry belongs to a study of blood T cells in healthy people across ages. The CDR3 contains 16 residues. The germline gives CDR1 SGHTA, CDR2 FQGNSA. V was clipped by 2 bases and J by 5 bases; unmatched bases: 12. A sample-barcoded 5' primer and a J-beta primer mix were used in a second PCR of roughly 6 to 11 cycles. Each CDR3 protein is one row after TCRdb ran MiXCR on the 5' RACE reads. Seen here are some 1.5 million distinct CDR3 sequences, about 42% observed once, and the top ten hold about 4%. This clonotype was sampled from a woman between 18 and 29 years old in good health. This chain connects TRBV7-2 to TRBJ2-7; 7 bases are shared with TRBD2. Specimen: blood. CDR3 residues: CASSLYGLAARNEQYF. As DNA, the CDR3 is TGTGCCAGCAGCTTATATGGCCTAGCGGCTCGAAACGAGCAGTACTTC.